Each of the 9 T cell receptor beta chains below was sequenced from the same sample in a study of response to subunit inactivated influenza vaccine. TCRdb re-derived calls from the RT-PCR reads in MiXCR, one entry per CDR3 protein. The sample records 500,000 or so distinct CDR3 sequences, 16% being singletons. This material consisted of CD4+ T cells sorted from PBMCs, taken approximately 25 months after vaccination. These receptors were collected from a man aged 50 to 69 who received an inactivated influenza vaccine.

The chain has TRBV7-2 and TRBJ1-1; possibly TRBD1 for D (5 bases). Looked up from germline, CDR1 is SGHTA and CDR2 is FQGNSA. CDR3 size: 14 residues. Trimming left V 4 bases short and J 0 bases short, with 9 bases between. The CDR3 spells CASSSTALNTEAFF. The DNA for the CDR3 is TGTGCCAGCAGCTCGACAGCACTGAACACTGAAGCTTTCTTT.

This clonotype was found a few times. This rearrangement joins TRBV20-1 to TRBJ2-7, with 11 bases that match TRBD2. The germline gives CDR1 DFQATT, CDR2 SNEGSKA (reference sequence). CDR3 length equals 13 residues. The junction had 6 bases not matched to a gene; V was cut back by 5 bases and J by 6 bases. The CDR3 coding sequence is TGCAGTGCTCGACTTAGCGGGAGGGGCGAGCAGTACTTC. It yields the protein CSARLSGRGEQYF.

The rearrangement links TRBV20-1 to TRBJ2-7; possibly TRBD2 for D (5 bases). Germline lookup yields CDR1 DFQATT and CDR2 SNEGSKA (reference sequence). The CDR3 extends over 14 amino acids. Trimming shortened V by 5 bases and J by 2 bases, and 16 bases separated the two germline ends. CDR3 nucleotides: TGCAGTGCTCTGAGTCGAGGAGGAACCTACGAGCAGTACTTC. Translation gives CSALSRGGTYEQYF.

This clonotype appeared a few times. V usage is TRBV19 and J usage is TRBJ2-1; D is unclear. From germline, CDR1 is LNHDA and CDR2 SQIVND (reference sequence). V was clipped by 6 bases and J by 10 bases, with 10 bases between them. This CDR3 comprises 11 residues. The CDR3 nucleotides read TGTGCCAGTAGGGATGGGTTGGAGCAGTTCTTC. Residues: CASRDGLEQFF.

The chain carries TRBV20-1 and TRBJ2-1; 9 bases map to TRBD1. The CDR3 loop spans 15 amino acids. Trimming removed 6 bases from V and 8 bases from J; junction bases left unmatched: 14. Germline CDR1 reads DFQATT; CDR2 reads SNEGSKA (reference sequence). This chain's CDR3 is CSALGAGQGDDEQFF. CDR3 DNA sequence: TGCAGTGCCCTAGGGGCGGGACAGGGTGACGATGAGCAGTTCTTC.

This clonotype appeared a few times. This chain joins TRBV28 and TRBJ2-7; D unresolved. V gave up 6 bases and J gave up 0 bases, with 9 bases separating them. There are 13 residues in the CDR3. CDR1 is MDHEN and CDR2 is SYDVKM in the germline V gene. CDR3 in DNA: TGTGCCAGCAGCCGACGGACCTCCTACGAGCAGTACTTC. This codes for CASSRRTSYEQYF.

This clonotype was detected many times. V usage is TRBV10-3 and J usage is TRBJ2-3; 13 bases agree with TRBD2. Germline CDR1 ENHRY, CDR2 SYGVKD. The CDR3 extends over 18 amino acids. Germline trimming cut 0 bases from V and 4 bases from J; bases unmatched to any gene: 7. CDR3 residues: CAISESRTSGSFADTQYF. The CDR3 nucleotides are TGTGCCATCAGTGAGTCCCGGACTAGCGGGAGTTTCGCAGATACGCAGTATTTT.

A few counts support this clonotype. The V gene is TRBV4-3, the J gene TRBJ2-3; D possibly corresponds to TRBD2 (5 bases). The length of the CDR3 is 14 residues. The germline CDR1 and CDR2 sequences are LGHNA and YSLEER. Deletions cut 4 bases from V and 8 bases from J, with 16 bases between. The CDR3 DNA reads TGCGCCAGCAGCCTCTATGACGAGGGAACTACGCAGTATTTT. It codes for CASSLYDEGTTQYF.

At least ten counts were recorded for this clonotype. The CDR3 loop is CRAGGEQFF. CDR3 DNA sequence: TGCAGGGCCGGGGGTGAGCAGTTCTTC. This chain uses TRBV20-1 with TRBJ2-1, with a weak D call TRBD2 (6 bases). Germline CDR1 is DFQATT and CDR2 is SNEGSKA (reference sequence). This CDR3 has 9 amino acids.